This T cell receptor beta chain was recorded in a study of T cell repertoires in cytomegalovirus infection. TCRdb fed the reads into MiXCR, producing one record per CDR3 protein. The sample yields around 210,000 distinct CDR3 sequences, 6.5% seen once. With 3 bases clipped from V and 0 bases from J, the junction kept 0 bases outside the gene matches. The CDR3 runs to 14 residues. Germline CDR1 and CDR2: DFQATT and SNEGSKA (reference sequence). This clonotype has ten or more counts. The sequence came from a human donor in good health (CMV status not recorded). Some clones in this sample may be carry-over from other donors' samples. The rearrangement joins TRBV20-1 to TRBJ2-2; 8 bases agree with TRBD2. The specimen was PBMCs. CDR3 amino acids: CSASGGANTGELFF. The CDR3 DNA reads TGCAGTGCTAGCGGGGGGGCGAACACCGGGGAGCTGTTTTTT.